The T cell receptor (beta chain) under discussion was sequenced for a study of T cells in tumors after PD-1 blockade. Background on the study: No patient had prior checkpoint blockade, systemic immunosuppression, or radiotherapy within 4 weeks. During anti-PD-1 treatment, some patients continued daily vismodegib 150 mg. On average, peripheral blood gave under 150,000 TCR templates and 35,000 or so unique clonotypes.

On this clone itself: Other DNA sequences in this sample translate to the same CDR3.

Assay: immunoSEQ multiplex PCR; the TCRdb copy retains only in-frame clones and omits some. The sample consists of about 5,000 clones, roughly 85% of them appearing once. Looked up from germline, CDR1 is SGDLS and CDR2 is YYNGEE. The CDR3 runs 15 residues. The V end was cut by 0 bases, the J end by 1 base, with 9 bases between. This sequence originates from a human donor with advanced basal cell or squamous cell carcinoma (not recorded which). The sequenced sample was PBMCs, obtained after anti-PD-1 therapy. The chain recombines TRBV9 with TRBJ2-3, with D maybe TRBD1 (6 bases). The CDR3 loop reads CASSVGAGGTDTQYF. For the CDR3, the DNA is TGTGCCAGCAGCGTAGGGGCAGGGGGCACAGATACGCAGTATTTT.